One and the same sample provided the 8 T cell receptor beta chains below, sequenced in a study of OX40 agonist ivuxolimab in advanced cancers. Library prep was done by the immunoSEQ multiplex PCR assay. The table was pulled from immuneACCESS by TCRdb, which kept in-frame rearrangements only. Such tables lose some clones; where checked, under half of the loss comes from unresolved V genes, and the rest has no known cause. This sample has some 68,000 clones in its table, and roughly 86% of those were observed once. The ten top clones hold 2% to 2.5% of the sample. The material was CD4+ or CD8+ T cells sorted from blood, obtained in a trial of the OX40 agonist ivuxolimab. These receptors were obtained from an adult with an advanced solid tumor such as melanoma, head and neck, liver or kidney cancer.

In nucleotides, the CDR3 is TGCGCCAGCAGCCAACTCTTTAGCGGGGGCTCCCGGGACATTCAGTACTTC. It specifies CASSQLFSGGSRDIQYF. The chain combines TRBV4-3 with TRBJ2-4, with 9 positions matching TRBD2. From germline, CDR1 is LGHNA and CDR2 YSLEER. This CDR3 contains 17 residues. The V segment lost 2 bases and the J segment 8 bases; nucleotides outside the gene matches: 13.

This clone was recorded a few times. The rearrangement uses TRBV10-3 and TRBJ2-7; D is possibly TRBD1 (6 bases). The germline CDR1 and CDR2 sequences are ENHRY and SYGVKD. Trimming stripped 4 bases from V and 5 bases from J, with 9 bases between. CDR3 size: 12 residues. CDR3 bases: TGTGCCATCAGTGGCAGGACAGACGAGCAGTACTTC. It codes for CAISGRTDEQYF.

V usage is TRBV7-9 and J usage is TRBJ1-3; D is uncertain. The CDR3 extends over 15 amino acids. CDR1 is SEHNR, CDR2 FQNEAQ, per germline (reference sequence). Trimming removed 1 base at V and 0 bases at J, with 7 bases between. The CDR3 region is CASSLVGSSGNTIYF. CDR3 nucleotides: TGTGCCAGCAGCTTAGTGGGCAGCTCTGGAAACACCATATATTTT. Based on the CDR3 plus reference TRBV7-9 and TRBJ1-3, the full variable domain is DTGVSQNPRHKITKRGQNVTFRCDPISEHNRLYWYRQTLGQGPEFLTYFQNEAQLEKSRLLSDRFSAERPKGSFSTLEIQRTEQGDSAMYLCASSLVGSSGNTIYFGEGSWLTVV.

The rearrangement links TRBV5-1 to TRBJ1-1; possible D gene TRBD1, 6 bases. Trimming pared 4 bases from V and 6 bases from J, leaving 10 bases between. This CDR3 is 12 amino acids long. The germline V gene has CDR1 SGHRS and CDR2 YFSETQ. Written as DNA, the CDR3 is TGCGCCAGCAGCCCGGACAGCCCTGAAGCTTTCTTT. Amino acid sequence: CASSPDSPEAFF.

This rearrangement joins TRBV10-3 to TRBJ1-1; no clear D. The V gene's germline CDR1 is ENHRY and CDR2 SYGVKD. V lost 10 bases to trimming and J lost 8 bases, with 20 bases between them. CDR3 size: 13 residues. The CDR3 nucleotides read TGTGCCACTCATGATTCGAACGGCGGGGAAGCTTTCTTT. Its protein is CATHDSNGGEAFF.

This clone was observed once. This chain joins TRBV7-9 and TRBJ2-5; a weak D match, TRBD1 (5 bases). V was trimmed by 2 bases and J by 1 base, leaving 11 bases between them. CDR3 length equals 15 residues. Germline CDR1 is SEHNR and CDR2 is FQNEAQ (reference sequence). As DNA, the CDR3 is TGTGCCAGCAGCTTACAGGGTCCCGGCCAAGAGACCCAGTACTTC. Translated, it gives CASSLQGPGQETQYF.

The rearrangement links TRBV7-9 to TRBJ1-1; D remains ambiguous. CDR3 length: 15 residues. Trimming cost V 6 bases and J 8 bases, with 22 bases left between them. The germline gives CDR1 SEHNR, CDR2 FQNEAQ (reference sequence). The CDR3 here is CASSRGLNGVPEAFF. CDR3 coding DNA: TGTGCCAGCAGTCGAGGACTTAATGGCGTACCCGAAGCTTTCTTT.

The CDR3 region is CASSPDPPGDTQYF. The CDR3 nucleotides are TGTGCCAGCAGTCCCGACCCTCCGGGGGATACGCAGTATTTT. V gene TRBV6-5 combines with J gene TRBJ2-3; tentatively, D is TRBD2 (5 bases). This CDR3 is 14 amino acids long. The germline V gene has CDR1 MNHEY and CDR2 SVGAGI. V was trimmed by 5 bases and J by 6 bases, leaving 15 bases between them.